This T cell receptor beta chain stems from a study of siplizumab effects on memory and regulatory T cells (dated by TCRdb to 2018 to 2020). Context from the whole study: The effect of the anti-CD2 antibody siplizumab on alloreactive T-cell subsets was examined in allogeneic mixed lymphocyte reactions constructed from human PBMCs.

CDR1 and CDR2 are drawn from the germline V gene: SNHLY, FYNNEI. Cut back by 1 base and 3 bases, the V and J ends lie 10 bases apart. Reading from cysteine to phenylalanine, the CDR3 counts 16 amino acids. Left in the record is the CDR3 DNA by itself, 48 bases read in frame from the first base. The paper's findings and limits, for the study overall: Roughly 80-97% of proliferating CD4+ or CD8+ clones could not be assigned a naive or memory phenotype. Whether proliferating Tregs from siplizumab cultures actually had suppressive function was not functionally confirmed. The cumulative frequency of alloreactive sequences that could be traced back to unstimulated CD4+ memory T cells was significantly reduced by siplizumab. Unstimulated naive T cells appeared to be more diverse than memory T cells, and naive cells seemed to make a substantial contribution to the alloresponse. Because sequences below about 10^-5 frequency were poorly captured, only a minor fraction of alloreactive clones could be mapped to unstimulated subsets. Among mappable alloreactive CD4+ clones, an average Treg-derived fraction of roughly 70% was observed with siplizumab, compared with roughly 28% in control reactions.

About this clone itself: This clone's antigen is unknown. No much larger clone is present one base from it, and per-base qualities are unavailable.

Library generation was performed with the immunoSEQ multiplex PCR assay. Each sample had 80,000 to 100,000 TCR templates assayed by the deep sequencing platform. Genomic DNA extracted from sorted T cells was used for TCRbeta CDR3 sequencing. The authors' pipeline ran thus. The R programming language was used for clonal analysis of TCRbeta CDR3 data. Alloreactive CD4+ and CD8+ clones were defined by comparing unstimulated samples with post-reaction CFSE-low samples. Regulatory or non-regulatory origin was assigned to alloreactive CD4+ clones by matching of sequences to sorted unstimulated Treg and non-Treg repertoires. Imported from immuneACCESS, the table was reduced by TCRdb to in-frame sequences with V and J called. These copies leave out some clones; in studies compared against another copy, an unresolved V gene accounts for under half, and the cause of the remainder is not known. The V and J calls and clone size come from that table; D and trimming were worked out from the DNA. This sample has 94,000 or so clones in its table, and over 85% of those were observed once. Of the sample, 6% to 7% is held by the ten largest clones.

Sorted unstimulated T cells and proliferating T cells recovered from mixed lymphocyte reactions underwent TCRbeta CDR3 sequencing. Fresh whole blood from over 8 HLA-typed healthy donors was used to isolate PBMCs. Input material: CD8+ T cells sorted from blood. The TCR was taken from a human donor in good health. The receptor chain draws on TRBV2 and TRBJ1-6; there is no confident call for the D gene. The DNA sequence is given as TGTGCCAGCAGTGAAGGGACCCAGTTCTATAATTCACCCCTCCACTTT. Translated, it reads CASSEGTQFYNSPLHF.